The next 18 T cell receptor beta chains were all read from a single sample in a study of blood T cell repertoires in COVID-19. This table comes from immunoSEQ multiplex PCR, and its TCRdb copy is limited to in-frame clones, with some not included. The table lists hundreds of thousands of clones, approximately 91% of them singletons. The source material was PBMCs or T cells enriched from blood (not recorded which). Receptor source: a woman between 18 and 29 years old who had been exposed to COVID-19.

This clone was detected only once. The same CDR3 is also encoded by other DNA sequences in this sample. The rearrangement joins TRBV3-1 (or the pseudogene TRBV3-2) to TRBJ2-7; no clear D gene. CDR3 length: 12 residues. CDR1 and CDR2 (germline): LGHDT, YNNKEL (reference sequence). V lost 0 bases, J lost 3 bases, and 3 bases lay in between. The CDR3 spells CASSQDRYEQYF. In DNA, the CDR3 is TGTGCCAGCAGCCAAGATCGCTACGAGCAGTACTTC.

J is TRBJ2-7 and V is TRBV28; 9 nucleotides line up with TRBD2. The CDR3 is 15 amino acids. With V trimmed by 6 bases and J by 7 bases, 13 bases remained unmatched. Germline V gives CDR1 MDHEN, CDR2 SYDVKM. As DNA, the CDR3 is TGTGCCAGCAGCTCCCCGTCTAGCGGGGTCCAGGAGCAGTACTTC. Translation gives CASSSPSSGVQEQYF. The full variable domain, in which reference TRBV28 and TRBJ2-7 provide the parts outside the CDR3, is DVKVTQSSRYLVKRTGEKVFLECVQDMDHENMFWYRQDPGLGLRLIYFSYDVKMKEKGDIPEGYSVSREKKERFSLILESASTNQTSMYLCASSSPSSGVQEQYFGPGTRLTVT.

The rearrangement uses TRBV27 and TRBJ2-1, with 10 bases identical to TRBD1. The V gene's germline CDR1 is MNHEY and CDR2 SMNVEV (reference sequence). This CDR3 spans 15 amino acids. V shed 6 bases, J shed 4 bases, and the junction held 6 bases outside the gene matches. CDR3 DNA: TGTGCCAGCAGCCTGACAGGGGGCATATACAATGAGCAGTTCTTC. Translated, it gives CASSLTGGIYNEQFF.

The rearrangement uses TRBV7-2 and TRBJ1-1, with TRBD1 as a possible D gene (6 bases). The CDR3 sequence is 14 residues long. The germline V and J ends were trimmed by 5 bases and 2 bases, with 12 bases remaining between them. The germline gives CDR1 SGHTA, CDR2 FQGNSA. CDR3 sequence reads: CASSPDRLNTEAFF. The CDR3 region has the DNA TGTGCCAGCAGCCCAGACAGGCTAAACACTGAAGCTTTCTTT.

This chain links TRBV5-5 with TRBJ2-5; the D is unclear. This CDR3 is built from 13 residues. The germline gives CDR1 SGHKS, CDR2 YYEKEE (reference sequence). Trimming cost V 2 bases and J 1 base, with 6 bases left between them. The CDR3 nucleotides read TGTGCCAGCAGCTTTCCCCTCCAAGAGACCCAGTACTTC. This gives the protein CASSFPLQETQYF.

This chain connects TRBV4-2 to TRBJ2-5; TRBD1 matches 8 bases. The germline CDR1 and CDR2 sequences are LGHNA and YNFKEQ. This CDR3 comprises 14 residues. The J segment lost 5 bases and the V segment lost 1 base, leaving 3 bases of the junction unmatched. The CDR3 here is CASSQGTGRETQYF. CDR3 coding DNA: TGTGCCAGCAGCCAAGGGACAGGGCGGGAGACCCAGTACTTC.

The V gene is TRBV27, the J gene TRBJ2-1, with D possibly TRBD2 on 6 matching bases. Trimming cost V 3 bases and J 1 base, with 10 bases left between them. CDR1 is MNHEY, CDR2 SMNVEV, per germline (reference sequence). The CDR3 is 15 amino acids. CDR3 DNA sequence: TGTGCCAGCAGTTTGGGGGGTCAGTCCTACAATGAGCAGTTCTTC. Its protein product is CASSLGGQSYNEQFF.

This clone has a handful of counts. The rearrangement links TRBV27 to TRBJ2-7; TRBD2 agrees at 10 bases. The J segment lost 7 bases and the V segment lost 6 bases, leaving 6 bases of the junction unmatched. The CDR3 runs to 13 residues. Per germline, CDR1 MNHEY and CDR2 SMNVEV (reference sequence). The CDR3 protein is CASRLAGSREQYF. CDR3 DNA: TGTGCCAGCAGACTAGCGGGGAGTCGGGAGCAGTACTTC.

The V call is TRBV6-5, the J call TRBJ2-7, with 8 nucleotides matching TRBD2. Looked up from germline, CDR1 is MNHEY and CDR2 is SVGAGI. This CDR3 is built from 15 residues. Trimming removed 2 bases from V and 5 bases from J; junction bases left unmatched: 8. The CDR3 protein is CASSYGGAGDNEQYF. DNA of the CDR3: TGTGCCAGCAGTTACGGCGGAGCGGGAGATAACGAGCAGTACTTC.

V is TRBV27 and J is TRBJ1-5, with 8 nucleotides matching TRBD1. Trimming cost V 5 bases and J 3 bases; bases outside gene matches: 9. CDR1 is MNHEY and CDR2 is SMNVEV in the germline V gene (reference sequence). CDR3 length: 16 residues. CDR3 coding DNA: TGTGCCAGCAGTACAACTGGACAGGGCCTCAATCAGCCCCAGCATTTT. It yields the protein CASSTTGQGLNQPQHF.

The chain links TRBV27 to TRBJ2-7; D is perhaps TRBD1 (5 bases). V dropped 8 bases and J dropped 0 bases, with 17 bases sitting between them. The CDR3 totals 15 residues. Germline V lookup: CDR1 MNHEY, CDR2 SMNVEV (reference sequence). The CDR3 DNA reads as TGTGCCAGCTCCCCCGCGACAGAATACTCCTACGAGCAGTACTTC. It is translated as CASSPATEYSYEQYF.

This clone was seen a single time. The chain couples TRBV27 to TRBJ2-7; 11 nucleotides line up with TRBD2. CDR1 is MNHEY, CDR2 SMNVEV, per germline (reference sequence). V shed 3 bases, J shed 2 bases, and the junction held 15 bases outside the gene matches. This CDR3 has 19 amino acids. The CDR3 here is CASSFRVSSGLADTYEQYF. The CDR3 coding sequence is TGTGCCAGCAGTTTTAGAGTAAGTTCGGGACTAGCGGACACCTACGAGCAGTACTTC.

The chain carries TRBV29-1 and TRBJ2-5; perhaps TRBD2 as D (5 bases). The germline V gene has CDR1 SQVTM and CDR2 ANQGSEA. This CDR3 comprises 13 residues. Deletions cut 3 bases from V and 3 bases from J, with 11 bases between. CDR3 residues: CSVDGVGEETQYF. In nucleotides, the CDR3 is TGCAGCGTTGACGGGGTTGGTGAAGAGACCCAGTACTTC.

V and J are TRBV5-1 and TRBJ1-5; 8 bases are a match to TRBD1. The CDR3 has 15 amino acids. V lost 2 bases to trimming and J lost 5 bases; unmatched junction nucleotides: 6. Germline CDR1 SGHRS, CDR2 YFSETQ. The CDR3 spells CASSFWTGRDQPQHF. For the CDR3, the DNA is TGCGCCAGCAGCTTTTGGACAGGGAGAGATCAGCCCCAGCATTTT.

The chain joins TRBV6-5 to TRBJ2-2; 7 nucleotides align to TRBD1. The CDR3 is 12 residues long. V was clipped by 10 bases and J by 4 bases; unmatched bases: 3. Germline V lookup: CDR1 MNHEY, CDR2 SVGAGI. CDR3 loop: CATTGVTGELFF. In nucleotides, the CDR3 is TGTGCCACAACAGGGGTCACCGGGGAGCTGTTTTTT.

The chain links TRBV5-1 to TRBJ1-4; D perhaps matches TRBD1 (5 bases). Germline assignment: CDR1 SGHRS and CDR2 YFSETQ. The length of the CDR3 is 16 residues. Trimming removed 4 bases at V and 7 bases at J, with 20 bases between. As DNA, the CDR3 is TGCGCCAGCAGCGGACCCGACAGCGCCCGGGCTGAAAAACTGTTTTTT. It encodes CASSGPDSARAEKLFF.

On this clone: At one of its ends the junction is not consistent with the germline gene, which may arise from a read error. The chain recombines TRBV6-5 with TRBJ2-7; D remains ambiguous. CDR1 MNHEY and CDR2 SVGAGI come from the germline V gene. This CDR3 spans 13 amino acids. The CDR3 bases are TGTGCCAGCACTCCCGCGGCAGACCCCAGACCCCAATTC. Residues: CASTPAADPRPQF.

The rearrangement uses TRBV5-1 and TRBJ2-3; possibly TRBD2 for D (5 bases). V was cut by 0 bases and J by 4 bases, with 12 bases left in between. CDR1 is SGHRS, CDR2 YFSETQ, per germline. This CDR3 has 15 amino acids. CDR3 DNA: TGCGCCAGCAGCTTGGTGGTATCTAGCCCAGATACGCAGTATTTT. Translated: CASSLVVSSPDTQYF.